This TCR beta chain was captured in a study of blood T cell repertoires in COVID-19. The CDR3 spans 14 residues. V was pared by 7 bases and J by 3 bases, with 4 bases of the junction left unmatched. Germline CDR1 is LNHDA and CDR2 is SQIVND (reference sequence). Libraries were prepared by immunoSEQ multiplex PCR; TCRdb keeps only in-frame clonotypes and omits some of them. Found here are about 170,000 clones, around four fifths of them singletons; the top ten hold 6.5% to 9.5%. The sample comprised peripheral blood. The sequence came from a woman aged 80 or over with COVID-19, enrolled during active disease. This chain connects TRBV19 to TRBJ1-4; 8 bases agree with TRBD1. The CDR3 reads CASNDRGSNEKLFF. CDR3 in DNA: TGTGCCAGTAACGACAGGGGATCTAATGAAAAACTGTTTTTT. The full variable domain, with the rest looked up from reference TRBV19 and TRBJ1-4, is DGGITQSPKYLFRKEGQNVTLSCEQNLNHDAMYWYRQDPGQGLRLIYYSQIVNDFQKGDIAEGYSVSREKKESFPLTVTSAQKNPTAFYLCASNDRGSNEKLFFGSGTQLSVL.